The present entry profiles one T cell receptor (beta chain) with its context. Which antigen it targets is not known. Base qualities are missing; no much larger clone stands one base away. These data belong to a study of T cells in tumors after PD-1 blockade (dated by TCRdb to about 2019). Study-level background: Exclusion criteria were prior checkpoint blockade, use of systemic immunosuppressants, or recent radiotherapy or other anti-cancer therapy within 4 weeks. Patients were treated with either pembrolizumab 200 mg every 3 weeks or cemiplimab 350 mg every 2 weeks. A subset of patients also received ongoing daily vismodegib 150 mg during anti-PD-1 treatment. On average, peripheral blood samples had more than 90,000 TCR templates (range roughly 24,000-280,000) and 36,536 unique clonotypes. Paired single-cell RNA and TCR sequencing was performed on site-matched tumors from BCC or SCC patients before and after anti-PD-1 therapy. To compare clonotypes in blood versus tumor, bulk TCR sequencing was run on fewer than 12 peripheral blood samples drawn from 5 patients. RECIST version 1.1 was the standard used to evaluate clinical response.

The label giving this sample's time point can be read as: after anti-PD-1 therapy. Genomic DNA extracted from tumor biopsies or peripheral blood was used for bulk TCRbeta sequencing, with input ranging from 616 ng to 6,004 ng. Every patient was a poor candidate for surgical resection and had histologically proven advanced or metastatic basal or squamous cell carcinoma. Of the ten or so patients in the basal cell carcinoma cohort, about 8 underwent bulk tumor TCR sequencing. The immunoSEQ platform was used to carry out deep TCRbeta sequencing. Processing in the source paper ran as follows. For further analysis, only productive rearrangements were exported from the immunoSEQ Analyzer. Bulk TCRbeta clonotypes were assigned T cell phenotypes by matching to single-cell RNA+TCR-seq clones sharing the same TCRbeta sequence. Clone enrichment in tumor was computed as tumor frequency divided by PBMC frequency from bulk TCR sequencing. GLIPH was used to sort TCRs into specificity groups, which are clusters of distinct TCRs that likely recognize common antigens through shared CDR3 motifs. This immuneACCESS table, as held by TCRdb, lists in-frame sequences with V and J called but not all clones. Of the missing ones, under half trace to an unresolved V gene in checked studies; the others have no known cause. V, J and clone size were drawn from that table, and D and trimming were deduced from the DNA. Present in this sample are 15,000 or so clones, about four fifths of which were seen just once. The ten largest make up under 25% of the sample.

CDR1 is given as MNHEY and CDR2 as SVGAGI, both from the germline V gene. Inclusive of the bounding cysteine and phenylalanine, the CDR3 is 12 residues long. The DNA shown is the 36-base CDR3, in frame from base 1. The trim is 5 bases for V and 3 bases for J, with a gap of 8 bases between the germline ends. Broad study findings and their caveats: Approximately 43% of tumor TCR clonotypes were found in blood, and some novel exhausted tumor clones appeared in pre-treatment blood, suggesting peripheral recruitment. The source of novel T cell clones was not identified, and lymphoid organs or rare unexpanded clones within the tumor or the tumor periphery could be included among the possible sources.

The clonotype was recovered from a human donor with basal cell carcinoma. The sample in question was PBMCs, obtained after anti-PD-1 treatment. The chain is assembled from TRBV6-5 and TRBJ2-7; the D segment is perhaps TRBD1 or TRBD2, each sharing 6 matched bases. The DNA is TGTGCCAGCAGTAGGGGGGACTACGAGCAGTACTTC. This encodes CASSRGDYEQYF.